The T cell receptor (beta chain) described here comes from a study of blood T cell repertoires in COVID-19. Looking at the study overall: Whether acute or convalescent, the COVID-19 samples came from the United States, Italy and Spain.

In the authors' methods: Amplifying reference gene primers gave estimates of nucleated cell counts. The assay was immunoSEQ multiplex PCR, and TCRdb's table has in-frame clones only and misses some. Clone size and V and J calls were adopted from that table, with D and trimming inferred from the DNA. The sample yields 250,000 or so clones, approximately 90% seen once. The participants were between about 18 and 95 years old and came from under 25 US areas. Self-reported history from a screening survey and questionnaire set each donor's cohort. With 6 bases clipped from V and 2 bases from J, the junction kept 6 bases outside the gene matches. The length of the CDR3 is 14 residues. Germline lookup yields CDR1 SNHLY and CDR2 FYNNEI.

The clonotype comes from a woman in her twenties or thirties with acute COVID-19. The specimen sequenced was PBMCs or T cells enriched from blood (not recorded which). V is TRBV2 and J is TRBJ1-1, with 7 nucleotides matching TRBD1. The CDR3 is CASRAGTVNTEAFF. CDR3 DNA: TGTGCCAGCAGGGCCGGGACAGTTAACACTGAAGCTTTCTTT.